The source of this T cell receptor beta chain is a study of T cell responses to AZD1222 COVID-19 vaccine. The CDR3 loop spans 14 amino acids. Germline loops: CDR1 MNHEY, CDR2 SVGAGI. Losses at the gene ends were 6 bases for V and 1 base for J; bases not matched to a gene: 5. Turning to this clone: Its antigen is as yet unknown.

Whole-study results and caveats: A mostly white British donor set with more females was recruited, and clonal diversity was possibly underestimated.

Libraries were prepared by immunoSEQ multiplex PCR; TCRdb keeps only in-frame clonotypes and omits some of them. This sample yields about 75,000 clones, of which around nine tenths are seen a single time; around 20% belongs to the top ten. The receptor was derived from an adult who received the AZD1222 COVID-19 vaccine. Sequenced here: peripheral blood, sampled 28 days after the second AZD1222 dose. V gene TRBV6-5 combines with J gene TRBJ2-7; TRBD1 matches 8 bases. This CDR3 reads CASRPRDRSYEQYF. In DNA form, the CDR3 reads TGTGCCAGCAGACCCCGGGACAGGTCCTACGAGCAGTACTTC.